These 28 T cell receptor beta chains were all obtained from the same sample, sequenced in a study of beta chain features in type 1 diabetes. Their antigens are not known. The study, taken as a whole, reports: In every one of the four CD4+ subsets, TCRB CDR3s were moderately but significantly shorter in Type 1 diabetes patients.

cDNA synthesis used the whole RNA isolate, giving expressed TCRB sequences. Profiling relied on immunoSEQ multiplex PCR, and the TCRdb table lists in-frame clones only, not all of them. The sample shows hundreds of thousands of clones, 13% of them seen only once. Sample: naive CD4+ T cells from blood. These receptors all come from a young man with type 1 diabetes.

V and J are TRBV29-1 and TRBJ1-1; D gene unclear. Germline V CDR1 and CDR2: SQVTM, ANQGSEA. The V end lost 6 bases, the J end lost 5 bases, and 7 bases lay between the germline ends. This CDR3 is built from 10 residues. The CDR3 spells CSVYLTEAFF. The CDR3 bases are TGCAGCGTCTACTTAACTGAAGCTTTCTTT.

This sequence joins TRBV28 and TRBJ1-2; D might be TRBD1 (5 bases). There are 14 residues in the CDR3. Trimming stripped 6 bases from V and 1 base from J, with 12 bases between. CDR1 is MDHEN and CDR2 is SYDVKM in the germline V gene. The CDR3 spells CASSTPGVNYGYTF. CDR3 in DNA: TGTGCCAGCAGCACCCCGGGGGTTAACTATGGCTACACCTTC.

V usage is TRBV7-2 and J usage is TRBJ1-2; a possible D gene is TRBD1 (5 bases). The CDR3 has 14 residues. CDR1 and CDR2 from the germline V gene are SGHTA and FQGNSA. V lost 1 base, J lost 8 bases, and 14 bases lay in between. The CDR3 region is CASSLDGGGRGYTF. In nucleotides, the CDR3 is TGTGCCAGCAGCTTAGATGGGGGAGGACGAGGCTACACCTTC. Combining the CDR3 with reference TRBV7-2 and TRBJ1-2 gives the whole variable domain GAGVSQSPSNKVTEKGKDVELRCDPISGHTALYWYRQSLGQGLEFLIYFQGNSAPDKSGLPSDRFSAERTGGSVSTLTIQRTQQEDSAVYLCASSLDGGGRGYTFGSGTRLTVV.

This rearrangement joins TRBV7-2 to TRBJ1-1; perhaps TRBD1 as D (6 bases). V was cut by 4 bases and J by 3 bases, with 12 bases left in between. Per the germline V gene, CDR1 is SGHTA and CDR2 is FQGNSA. The CDR3 consists of 14 residues. The CDR3 bases are TGTGCCAGCAGCTCCTGGACAGCGGACACTGAAGCTTTCTTT. Translation gives CASSSWTADTEAFF. Based on the CDR3 plus reference TRBV7-2 and TRBJ1-1, the full variable domain is GAGVSQSPSNKVTEKGKDVELRCDPISGHTALYWYRQSLGQGLEFLIYFQGNSAPDKSGLPSDRFSAERTGGSVSTLTIQRTQQEDSAVYLCASSSWTADTEAFFGQGTRLTVV.

This clone was seen a few times. The chain recombines TRBV18 with TRBJ1-2, with no clear D. The germline V and J ends were trimmed by 2 bases and 1 base, with 14 bases remaining between them. The CDR3 length is 16 residues. Germline V gene lookup returns CDR1 KGHSH and CDR2 LQKENI. The CDR3 spells CASSPSELSNNYGYTF. CDR3 coding DNA: TGTGCCAGCTCACCATCGGAGCTCAGCAATAACTATGGCTACACCTTC.

This clone was found a few times. J is TRBJ1-2 and V is TRBV20-1; D is perhaps TRBD1 (5 bases). This CDR3 has 11 amino acids. The V gene's germline CDR1 is DFQATT and CDR2 SNEGSKA (reference sequence). The V end lost 5 bases, the J end lost 4 bases, and 8 bases lay between the germline ends. The DNA for the CDR3 is TGCAGTGCTCGGGGGGTCTATGGCTACACCTTC. Protein product: CSARGVYGYTF.

Only a few counts were recorded for this clone. This chain uses TRBV30 with TRBJ1-1; no firm D call. Looked up from germline, CDR1 is GTSNPN and CDR2 is SVGIG (reference sequence). This CDR3 spans 14 amino acids. Trimming took off 2 bases at V and 1 base at J, with 11 bases between the two ends. Here the CDR3 reads CAWSRSLPNTEAFF. The CDR3 coding sequence is TGTGCCTGGAGTCGAAGCCTCCCGAACACTGAAGCTTTCTTT.

This clone was seen a handful of times. V and J are TRBV6-5 and TRBJ2-3; no reliable D call. V was pared by 0 bases and J by 1 base, with 8 bases between. CDR1 is MNHEY and CDR2 is SVGAGI in the germline V gene. The CDR3 runs to 15 residues. The CDR3, as DNA: TGTGCCAGCAGTTACTCGTTCCACCGCACAGATACGCAGTATTTT. Its translation: CASSYSFHRTDTQYF.

In DNA form, the CDR3 reads TGTGCCAGCAGACAACCTCCCAAGGGGAGCTCCTACAATGAGCAGTTCTTC. This encodes CASRQPPKGSSYNEQFF. The chain recombines TRBV14 with TRBJ2-1; tentatively, D is TRBD1 or TRBD2 (5 bases each). Germline lookup yields CDR1 SGHDN and CDR2 FVKESK. V lost 6 bases and J lost 0, with 18 bases in between. The length of the CDR3 is 17 residues. Variable domain in full (rest from reference TRBV14 and TRBJ2-1): EAGVTQFPSHSVIEKGQTVTLRCDPISGHDNLYWYRRVMGKEIKFLLHFVKESKQDESGMPNNRFLAERTGGTYSTLKVQPAELEDSGVYFCASRQPPKGSSYNEQFFGPGTRLTVL.

DNA of the CDR3: TGTGCCAGTGCGCCGGCTGGGGTGGATACGCAGTATTTT. Its translation is CASAPAGVDTQYF. The chain is built from TRBV6-5 and TRBJ2-3; unclear D gene. The CDR3 has 13 residues. Trimming cost V 9 bases and J 6 bases, with 16 bases left between them. Germline assignment: CDR1 MNHEY and CDR2 SVGAGI.

This chain links TRBV6-4 with TRBJ1-2; D not certain. This CDR3 region has 14 residues. V lost 2 bases and J lost 6, with 13 bases in between. Germline CDR1 reads MRHNA; CDR2 reads SNTAGT. The CDR3, as DNA: TGTGCCAGCAGTGACGGTGAAGGGTCGGATGGCTACACCTTC. Translation: CASSDGEGSDGYTF.

This chain joins TRBV19 and TRBJ1-1; perhaps TRBD1 as D (5 bases). The CDR3 is made up of 17 amino acids. Germline assignment: CDR1 LNHDA and CDR2 SQIVND (reference sequence). Trimming left V 6 bases short and J 0 bases short, with 20 bases between. The CDR3 is CASRLRGGAEMNTEAFF. The CDR3 bases are TGTGCCAGTAGACTTAGAGGAGGGGCCGAAATGAACACTGAAGCTTTCTTT.

In this sample, this clone turned up a few times. The same CDR3 can be traced to other DNA sequences in this sample. The chain is built from TRBV2 and TRBJ1-2; D ambiguous. The CDR3 has 12 amino acids. V gave up 3 bases and J gave up 5 bases, with 7 bases separating them. CDR1 SNHLY and CDR2 FYNNEI come from the germline V gene. Here the CDR3 DNA reads TGTGCCAGCAGTGAGGACGGGTATGGCTACACCTTC. It encodes CASSEDGYGYTF. Full variable domain (remainder filled in from reference TRBV2 and TRBJ1-2): EPEVTQTPSHQVTQMGQEVILRCVPISNHLYFYWYRQILGQKVEFLVSFYNNEISEKSEIFDDQFSVERPDGSNFTLKIRSTKLEDSAMYFCASSEDGYGYTFGSGTRLTVV.

The chain combines TRBV4-1 with TRBJ1-3; 9 positions agree with TRBD1. Germline V gives CDR1 MGHRA, CDR2 YSYEKL. The CDR3 extends over 19 amino acids. Trimming at V came to 0 bases and at J to 3 bases, leaving 12 bases not matched to a gene. The CDR3 DNA follows: TGCGCCAGCAGCCAAGATGAACAGGGGGCGGTTGTATTTGGAAACACCATATATTTT. As protein: CASSQDEQGAVVFGNTIYF.

This clone was seen only a few times. The chain employs TRBV18 and TRBJ2-7; D is possibly TRBD1 or TRBD2 (5 bases each). Per the germline V gene, CDR1 is KGHSH and CDR2 is LQKENI. This CDR3 region has 17 residues. The V gene lost 3 bases and the J gene lost 0 bases, with 18 bases spanning the gap. CDR3 loop: CASSPGMGVGSSYEQYF. In nucleotides, the CDR3 is TGTGCCAGCTCACCGGGGATGGGGGTAGGGTCCTCCTACGAGCAGTACTTC.

The chain carries TRBV30 and TRBJ2-3; D is uncertain. Between the trimmed V and J ends, which lost 2 bases and 1 base, there was a span of 7 bases. Germline CDR1 GTSNPN, CDR2 SVGIG (reference sequence). There are 13 residues in the CDR3. CDR3 bases: TGTGCCTGGAGTTGGACGGGCACAGATACGCAGTATTTT. Amino acid sequence: CAWSWTGTDTQYF.

The sample holds a few counts of this clone. The chain employs TRBV28 and TRBJ2-7; D gene unclear. This CDR3 region has 14 residues. V lost 7 bases and J lost 2, with 15 bases in between. Per the germline V gene, CDR1 is MDHEN and CDR2 is SYDVKM. The CDR3 sequence is CASNGPSRTYEQYF. In DNA form, the CDR3 reads TGTGCCAGCAACGGACCGAGTAGAACCTACGAGCAGTACTTC.

This clone was seen only a few times. In DNA form, the CDR3 reads TGTGCCAGCACGATGTGGACAGAGAACACCGGGGAGCTGTTTTTT. Encoded protein: CASTMWTENTGELFF. This chain joins TRBV5-8 and TRBJ2-2, with D perhaps matching TRBD1 (6 bases). V lost 6 bases to trimming and J lost 1 base, with 13 bases between them. Germline CDR1 is SGHTS and CDR2 is YDEGEE. This CDR3 is built from 15 residues.

This clone showed up just once. The chain combines TRBV10-3 with TRBJ2-7; 7 bases align to TRBD1. Germline V gives CDR1 ENHRY, CDR2 SYGVKD. This CDR3 spans 14 amino acids. V lost 3 bases to trimming and J lost 4 bases; unmatched junction nucleotides: 6. The CDR3 sequence is CAISDPGQTYEQYF. The CDR3 DNA sequence: TGTGCCATCAGTGACCCGGGACAGACTTACGAGCAGTACTTC.

The J gene is TRBJ2-7, the V gene TRBV12-5, with D possibly matching TRBD1 (6 bases). This CDR3 has 14 amino acids. Per germline, CDR1 LGHNT and CDR2 FRNRAP. Trimming cost V 5 bases and J 3 bases, with 14 bases left between them. CDR3: CASGPGQKFYEQYF. The CDR3 nucleotides read TGTGCTAGTGGTCCCGGACAGAAGTTCTACGAGCAGTACTTC. The entire variable domain, with the rest obtained from reference TRBV12-5 and TRBJ2-7, is as follows: DARVTQTPRHKVTEMGQEVTMRCQPILGHNTVFWYRQTMMQGLELLAYFRNRAPLDDSGMPKDRFSAEMPDATLATLKIQPSEPRDSAVYFCASGPGQKFYEQYFGPGTRLTVT.

This clone was seen many times. The J gene is TRBJ2-6, the V gene TRBV4-1; a possible D gene is TRBD2 (5 bases). Germline V gene sequence: CDR1 MGHRA, CDR2 YSYEKL. There are 16 residues in the CDR3. V gave up 0 bases and J gave up 4 bases, with 10 bases separating them. Here the CDR3 reads CASSQEEALGANVLTF. The CDR3 DNA sequence: TGCGCCAGCAGCCAAGAGGAGGCGCTGGGGGCCAACGTCCTGACTTTC.

This clone showed up just a few times. The V gene is TRBV6-5, the J gene TRBJ2-6, with D unclear. Trimming removed 0 bases from V and 0 bases from J, with 6 bases in between. The germline V gene encodes CDR1 MNHEY and CDR2 SVGAGI. The CDR3 runs 16 residues. CDR3 nucleotide sequence: TGTGCCAGCAGTTACTCTCGGAACTCTGGGGCCAACGTCCTGACTTTC. This translates into CASSYSRNSGANVLTF.

This clone appeared a few times. This sequence joins TRBV19 and TRBJ1-2; D uncertain. The CDR3 length is 14 residues. CDR1 and CDR2 from the germline V gene are LNHDA and SQIVND (reference sequence). V lost 1 base and J 0 bases, leaving 6 bases between the germline ends. The CDR3 DNA is TGTGCCAGTAGTATAGCTCGGCCTAACTATGGCTACACCTTC. Protein sequence: CASSIARPNYGYTF.

The rearrangement links TRBV4-2 to TRBJ2-5; 11 bases fit TRBD1. Trimming cost V 1 base and J 4 bases; bases outside gene matches: 2. The CDR3 sequence is 15 residues long. Per the germline V gene, CDR1 is LGHNA and CDR2 is YNFKEQ. The CDR3 sequence is CASSQVGQGGETQYF. The CDR3 bases are TGTGCCAGCAGCCAAGTGGGACAGGGGGGAGAGACCCAGTACTTC.

This rearrangement joins TRBV27 to TRBJ1-6; D might be TRBD1 (6 bases). The CDR3 runs 14 residues. V shed 6 bases and J shed 6 bases, with 12 bases lying between them. Germline V gene data show CDR1 as MNHEY and CDR2 as SMNVEV (reference sequence). CDR3 bases: TGTGCCAGCAGGGAGGACAGTCGTAATTCACCCCTCCACTTT. Protein sequence: CASREDSRNSPLHF.

This clone has just a few counts. This chain joins TRBV18 and TRBJ2-7; D not resolved. The V and J ends lost 0 bases and 3 bases respectively, with 6 bases between them. The germline V gene has CDR1 KGHSH and CDR2 LQKENI. CDR3 size: 13 residues. CDR3 sequence: CASSPPGIYEQYF. The CDR3 DNA is TGTGCCAGCTCACCACCAGGAATCTACGAGCAGTACTTC.

This clone appeared a few times. In DNA form, the CDR3 reads TGCGCCAGCAGCCAAGGGGGCCGCGAGGGACAGGGAGGCTACGAGCAGTACTTC. It specifies CASSQGGREGQGGYEQYF. The V and J genes are TRBV4-1 and TRBJ2-7; 9 bases line up with TRBD1. Unmatched junction bases numbered 13, after V lost 1 base and J lost 3 bases. Per germline, CDR1 MGHRA and CDR2 YSYEKL. This CDR3 has 18 residues.

This clone occurred a few times. The V gene is TRBV28, the J gene TRBJ2-1; TRBD1 matches at 9 bases. The CDR3 consists of 15 residues. Germline V gene data show CDR1 as MDHEN and CDR2 as SYDVKM. V shed 4 bases and J 6 bases; nucleotides not matched to a gene: 7. CDR3 protein: CASSSAGTGPNEQFF. The CDR3 coding sequence is TGTGCCAGCAGTTCAGCCGGGACAGGGCCCAATGAGCAGTTCTTC.